The clone carrying this T cell receptor (beta chain) was seen a few times. Its antigen remains unidentified. TCRdb recomputed calls from the 5' RACE reads with MiXCR, one row per CDR3 protein. This table holds roughly 550,000 distinct CDR3 sequences, roughly 21% found once. This CDR3 has 16 amino acids. The germline V gene has CDR1 SGHTA and CDR2 FQGNSA. The V end was cut by 1 base, the J end by 4 bases, with 17 bases between. These data originate in a study of T-cell memory formation after mild COVID-19. In the study overall: Each donor largely had its own TCR clusters.

Study-level results: Day 37-peaking second-wave clones had unconfirmed SARS-CoV-2 specificity. Of the contracting clones, CD4+ ones lay mainly in CM and EM, and CD8+ ones in EMRA.

The V and J genes are TRBV7-2 and TRBJ2-7; D not certain. Source material: PBMCs or a T cell subset sorted from them (not recorded which). This receptor was identified in an adult woman who had mild COVID-19 (a few samples of this study predate the infection). Cell type and time point are not known. The CDR3 DNA follows: TGTGCCAGCAGCTTAGGGTTCTATCCCAGTCCGTACGAGCAGTACTTC. Translation gives CASSLGFYPSPYEQYF.